This T cell receptor (beta chain) comes out of a study of response to subunit inactivated influenza vaccine. The study's findings and limits: After each seasonal influenza vaccination, few new T cells are recruited, the authors suggested.

In germline, CDR1 is DFQATT, CDR2 SNEGSKA (reference sequence). J gave up 0 bases and V 6 bases, and 3 bases lay outside the gene matches. The CDR3 has 15 amino acids. This clonotype was seen more than once but under ten times. Its antigen remains unidentified. One entry per CDR3 protein results from TCRdb running MiXCR on the RT-PCR reads. The table includes 530,000 or so distinct CDR3 sequences, about 10% detected once. This material consisted of PBMCs from blood, taken on the day of vaccination. This TCR was sampled from a man in his fifties who received an inactivated influenza vaccine. This chain joins TRBV20-1 and TRBJ2-7; TRBD2 agrees at 15 bases. The CDR3 DNA follows: TGCAGTGCACTGGGACTAGCGGGGGGCTCCTACGAGCAGTACTTC. This translates into CSALGLAGGSYEQYF.